This is a list of T cell receptor beta chains from one sample in a study of blood T cell repertoires in COVID-19. Clones were read by immunoSEQ multiplex PCR, and TCRdb kept only the in-frame ones, dropping some. This table has around 83,000 clones, under 90% appearing once. What was sequenced was peripheral blood. The origin of the receptors is a woman between 70 and 85 years old with acute or convalescent COVID-19. CDR3s include the opening cysteine and the closing phenylalanine or tryptophan. The D gene is left open where the match is weak. The size of a clone is reported for some rows only, either as once, few or many, or as a class for expanded clones.

V	size	J	D	CDR3	DNA
TRBV28	-	TRBJ1-1	-	CASSLVAIGGNTEAFF	TGTGCCAGCAGTTTAGTGGCGATCGGGGGGAACACTGAAGCTTTCTTT
TRBV5-1	-	TRBJ2-1	TRBD2	CASSFGVGRATSYNEQFF	TGCGCCAGCAGCTTCGGTGTCGGGAGGGCCACGTCCTACAATGAGCAGTTCTTC
TRBV3-1/TRBV3-2	-	TRBJ2-2	TRBD2	CASSRTSGDTGELFF	TGTGCCAGCAGCCGGACTAGCGGCGACACCGGGGAGCTGTTTTTT
TRBV2	-	TRBJ1-1	-	CASSSAGPSNTEAFF	TGTGCCAGCAGCTCTGCGGGACCGAGCAACACTGAAGCTTTCTTT
TRBV7-2	-	TRBJ1-2	-	CASSPTIGAGSGYTF	TGTGCCAGCAGCCCAACTATAGGGGCAGGTTCTGGCTACACCTTC
TRBV6-1	-	TRBJ1-4	-	CASSETGLGEKLFF	TGTGCCAGCAGTGAAACCGGGTTGGGTGAAAAACTGTTTTTT
TRBV7-9	-	TRBJ2-3	-	CASSQGQPTDTQYF	TGTGCCAGCAGTCAAGGACAGCCCACAGATACGCAGTATTTT
TRBV5-8	-	TRBJ2-1	-	CASSLGFGSYNEQFF	TGTGCCAGCAGCTTGGGATTCGGCTCCTACAATGAGCAGTTCTTC
TRBV2	-	TRBJ2-3	TRBD2	CASRPGLAGRADTQYF	TGTGCCAGCAGACCTGGACTAGCGGGGAGGGCAGATACGCAGTATTTT
TRBV6-2/TRBV6-3	-	TRBJ2-1	-	CASSHDSGAYNEQFF	TGTGCCAGCAGTCACGATAGCGGAGCATACAATGAGCAGTTCTTC
TRBV2	-	TRBJ2-4	-	CASSPSSIQYF	TGTGCCAGCAGCCCTTCTAGCATTCAGTACTTC
TRBV19	-	TRBJ1-2	-	CATQGSERNYYGYTF	TGTGCCACCCAGGGGTCAGAGAGAAACTACTATGGCTACACCTTC
TRBV11-2	once	TRBJ2-3	-	CASSSMDTQYF	TGTGCCAGCAGCTCAATGGATACGCAGTATTTT
TRBV9	-	TRBJ2-1	-	CASSTTTGNEQFF	TGTGCCAGCAGCACGACCACCGGGAATGAGCAGTTCTTC